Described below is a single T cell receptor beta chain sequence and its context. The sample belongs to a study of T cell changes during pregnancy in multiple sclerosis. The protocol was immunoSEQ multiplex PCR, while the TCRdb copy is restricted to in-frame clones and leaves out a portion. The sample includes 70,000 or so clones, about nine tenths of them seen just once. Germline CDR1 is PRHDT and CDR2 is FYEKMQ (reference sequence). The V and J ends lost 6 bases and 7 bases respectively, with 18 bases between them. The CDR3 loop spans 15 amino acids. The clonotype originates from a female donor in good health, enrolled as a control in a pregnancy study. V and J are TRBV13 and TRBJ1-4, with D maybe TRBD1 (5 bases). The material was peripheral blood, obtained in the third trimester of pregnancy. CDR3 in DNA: TGTGCCAGCAGTATCGTCGTTGGGGGAGGTGAAAAACTGTTTTTT. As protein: CASSIVVGGGEKLFF.